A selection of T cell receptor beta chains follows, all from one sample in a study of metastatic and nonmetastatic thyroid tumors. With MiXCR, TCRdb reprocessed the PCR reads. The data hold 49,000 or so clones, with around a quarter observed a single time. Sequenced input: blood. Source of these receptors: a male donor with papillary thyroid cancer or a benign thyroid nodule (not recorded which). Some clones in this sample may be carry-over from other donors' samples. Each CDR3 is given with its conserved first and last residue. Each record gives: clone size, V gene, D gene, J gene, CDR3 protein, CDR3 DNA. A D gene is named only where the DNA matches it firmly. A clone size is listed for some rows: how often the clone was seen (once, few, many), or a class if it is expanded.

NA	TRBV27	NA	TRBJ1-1	CASKKGTWNTEAFF	TGTGCCAGCAAGAAGGGGACGTGGAACACTGAAGCTTTCTTT
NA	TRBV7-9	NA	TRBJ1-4	CASSFEFLTSRGEKLFF	TGTGCCAGCAGCTTCGAATTCCTCACTTCCAGAGGTGAAAAACTGTTTTTT
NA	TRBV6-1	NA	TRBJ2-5	CASSVAGSQETQYF	TGTGCCAGCAGTGTGGCGGGGTCGCAAGAGACCCAGTACTTC
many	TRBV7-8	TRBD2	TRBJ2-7	CASSPTGTSDYEQYF	TGTGCCAGCAGTCCCACCGGGACTAGCGACTACGAGCAGTACTTC
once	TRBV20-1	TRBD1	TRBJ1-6	CSARRGQDYSPLHF	TGCAGTGCTAGACGGGGACAGGACTATTCACCCCTCCACTTT
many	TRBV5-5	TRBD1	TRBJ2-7	CASIGTGGLGEQYF	TGTGCCAGCATCGGGACAGGGGGGCTTGGCGAGCAGTACTTC
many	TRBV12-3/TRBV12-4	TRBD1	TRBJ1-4	CASSPKGAHEKLFF	TGTGCCAGCAGTCCAAAGGGGGCGCATGAAAAACTGTTTTTT
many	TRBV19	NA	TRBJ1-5	CASSIFGRYQPQHF	TGTGCCAGTAGTATATTTGGGCGGTATCAGCCCCAGCATTTT
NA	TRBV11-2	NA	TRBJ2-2	CASSLDRTSFGSNTGELFF	TGTGCCAGCAGCTTAGATCGGACCAGTTTTGGGTCGAACACCGGGGAGCTGTTTTTT
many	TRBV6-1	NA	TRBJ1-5	CASSSRQDSEPQHF	TGTGCCAGCAGTTCACGACAGGATAGCGAGCCCCAGCATTTT
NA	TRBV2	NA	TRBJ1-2	CASSEGILYGYTF	TGTGCCAGCAGTGAAGGCATTCTCTATGGCTACACCTTC
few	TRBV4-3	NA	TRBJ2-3	CASSQYVGISTDTQYF	TGCGCCAGCAGCCAATACGTCGGGATCAGCACAGATACGCAGTATTTT
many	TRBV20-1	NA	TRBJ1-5	CSAREVTHSNQPQHF	TGCAGTGCTAGAGAAGTCACCCATAGCAATCAGCCCCAGCATTTT
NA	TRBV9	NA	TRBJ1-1	CASSAQSRQTSTEAFF	TGTGCCAGCAGCGCACAAAGCCGACAGACGAGCACTGAAGCTTTCTTT
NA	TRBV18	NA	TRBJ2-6	CASSTRQTAGANVLTF	TGTGCCAGCTCAACCCGACAGACCGCTGGGGCCAACGTCCTGACTTTC
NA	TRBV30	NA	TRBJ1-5	CAWSPPYSNQPQHF	TGTGCCTGGAGTCCTCCTTATAGCAATCAGCCCCAGCATTTT
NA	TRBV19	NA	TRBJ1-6	CATTFGSYNSPLHF	TGTGCCACCACGTTCGGCTCCTATAATTCACCCCTCCACTTT
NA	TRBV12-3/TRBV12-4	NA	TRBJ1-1	CASSLSMGNTEAFF	TGTGCCAGCAGCCTCTCTATGGGTAACACTGAAGCTTTCTTT
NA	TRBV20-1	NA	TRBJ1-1	CSAKVMENTEAFF	TGCAGTGCTAAAGTTATGGAAAACACTGAAGCTTTCTTT